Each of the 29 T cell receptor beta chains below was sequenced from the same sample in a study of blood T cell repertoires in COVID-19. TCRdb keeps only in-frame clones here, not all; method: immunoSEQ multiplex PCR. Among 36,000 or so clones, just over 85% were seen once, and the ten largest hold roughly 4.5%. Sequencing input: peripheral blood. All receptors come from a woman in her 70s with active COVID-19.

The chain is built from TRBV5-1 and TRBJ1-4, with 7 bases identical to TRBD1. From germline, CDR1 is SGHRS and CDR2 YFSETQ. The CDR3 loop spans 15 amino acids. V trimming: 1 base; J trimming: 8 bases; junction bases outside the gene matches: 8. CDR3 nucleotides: TGCGCCAGCAGCTTGTCGGGGACAGCAAGCGAAAAACTGTTTTTT. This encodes CASSLSGTASEKLFF.

The CDR3 DNA is TGTGCCACCAGTGATGGCAGGAAAGGAAATCAGCCCCAGCATTTT. It translates to CATSDGRKGNQPQHF. The V call is TRBV24-1, the J call TRBJ1-5, with D unresolved. The V gene lost 3 bases and the J gene lost 4 bases, with 12 bases spanning the gap. Germline CDR1 and CDR2: KGHDR and SFDVKD. The CDR3 is 15 residues long.

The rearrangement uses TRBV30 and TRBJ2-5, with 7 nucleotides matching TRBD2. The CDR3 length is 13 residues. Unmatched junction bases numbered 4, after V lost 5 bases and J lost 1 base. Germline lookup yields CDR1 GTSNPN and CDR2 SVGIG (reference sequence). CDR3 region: CAWGLAAQETQYF. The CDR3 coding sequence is TGTGCCTGGGGTCTAGCGGCCCAAGAGACCCAGTACTTC. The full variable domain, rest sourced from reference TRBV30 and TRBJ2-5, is SQTIHQWPATLVQPVGSPLSLECTVEGTSNPNLYWYRQAAGRGLQLLFYSVGIGQISSEVPQNLSASRPQDRQFILSSKKLLLSDSGFYLCAWGLAAQETQYFGPGTRLLVL.

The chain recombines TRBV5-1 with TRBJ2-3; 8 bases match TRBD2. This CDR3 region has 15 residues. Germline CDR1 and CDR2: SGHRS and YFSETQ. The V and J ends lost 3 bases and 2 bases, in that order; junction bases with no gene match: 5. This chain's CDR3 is CASSWTSYDTDTQYF. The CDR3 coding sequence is TGCGCCAGCAGCTGGACTAGCTATGACACAGATACGCAGTATTTT. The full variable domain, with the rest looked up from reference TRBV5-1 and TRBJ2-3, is KAGVTQTPRYLIKTRGQQVTLSCSPISGHRSVSWYQQTPGQGLQFLFEYFSETQRNKGNFPGRFSGRQFSNSRSEMNVSTLELGDSALYLCASSWTSYDTDTQYFGPGTRLTVL.

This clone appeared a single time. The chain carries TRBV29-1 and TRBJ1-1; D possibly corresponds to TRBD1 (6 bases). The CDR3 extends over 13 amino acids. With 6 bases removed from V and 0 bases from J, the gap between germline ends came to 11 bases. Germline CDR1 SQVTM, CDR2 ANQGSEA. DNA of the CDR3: TGCAGCGTAACAGGGTCCTTGAACACTGAAGCTTTCTTT. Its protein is CSVTGSLNTEAFF.

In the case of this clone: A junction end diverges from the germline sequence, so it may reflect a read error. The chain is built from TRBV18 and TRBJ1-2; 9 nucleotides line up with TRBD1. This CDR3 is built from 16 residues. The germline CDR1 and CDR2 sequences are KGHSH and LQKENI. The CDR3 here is CASSPRGTGNDYGYTF. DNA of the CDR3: TGTGCCAGCTCCCCACGGGGGACAGGGAACGACTATGGCTACACCTTC.

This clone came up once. The CDR3 here is CASSQDFETQYF. The CDR3 region has the DNA TGTGCCAGCAGCCAAGACTTCGAGACCCAGTACTTC. The genes are TRBV14 and TRBJ2-5; D not certain. There are 12 residues in the CDR3. V was cut by 0 bases and J by 5 bases, with 4 bases left in between. Germline CDR1 is SGHDN and CDR2 is FVKESK.

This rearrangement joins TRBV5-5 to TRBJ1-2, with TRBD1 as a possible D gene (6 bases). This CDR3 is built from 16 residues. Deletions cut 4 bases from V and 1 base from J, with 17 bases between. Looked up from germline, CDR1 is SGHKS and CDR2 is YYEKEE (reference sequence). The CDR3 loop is CASSPTTLGGNYGYTF. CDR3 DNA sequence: TGTGCCAGCAGCCCGACGACTTTAGGGGGTAACTATGGCTACACCTTC.

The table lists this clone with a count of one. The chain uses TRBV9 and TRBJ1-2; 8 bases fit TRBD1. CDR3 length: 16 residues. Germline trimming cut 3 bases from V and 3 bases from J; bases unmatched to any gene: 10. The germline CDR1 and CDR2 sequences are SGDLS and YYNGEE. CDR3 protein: CASSARRGRRDYGYTF. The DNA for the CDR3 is TGTGCCAGCAGCGCCCGCAGGGGGCGGAGGGACTATGGCTACACCTTC. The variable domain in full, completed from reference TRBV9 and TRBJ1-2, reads DSGVTQTPKHLITATGQRVTLRCSPRSGDLSVYWYQQSLDQGLQFLIQYYNGEERAKGNILERFSAQQFPDLHSELNLSSLELGDSALYFCASSARRGRRDYGYTFGSGTRLTVV.

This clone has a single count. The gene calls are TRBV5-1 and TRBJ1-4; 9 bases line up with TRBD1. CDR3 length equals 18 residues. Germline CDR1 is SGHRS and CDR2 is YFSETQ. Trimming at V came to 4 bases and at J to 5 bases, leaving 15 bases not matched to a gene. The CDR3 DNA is TGCGCCAGCAGCCCCGGAACCCTCTCGACAGGGGGAAATGAAAAACTGTTTTTT. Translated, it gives CASSPGTLSTGGNEKLFF.

For the CDR3, the DNA is TGTGCCAGCAGCCGCCGAGGGCTGGTGCATGGCTACACCTTC. It codes for CASSRRGLVHGYTF. This chain joins TRBV6-5 and TRBJ1-2; D not certain. Germline V gene data show CDR1 as MNHEY and CDR2 as SVGAGI. Between the trimmed V and J ends, which lost 6 bases and 6 bases, there was a span of 17 bases. There are 14 residues in the CDR3.

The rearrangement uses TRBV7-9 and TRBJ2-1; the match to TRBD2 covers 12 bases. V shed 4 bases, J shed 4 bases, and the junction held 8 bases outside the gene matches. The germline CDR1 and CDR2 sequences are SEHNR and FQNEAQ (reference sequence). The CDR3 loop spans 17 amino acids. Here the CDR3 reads CASSSTSGGELYNEQFF. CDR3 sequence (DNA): TGTGCCAGCAGCTCGACTAGCGGGGGAGAATTGTACAATGAGCAGTTCTTC.

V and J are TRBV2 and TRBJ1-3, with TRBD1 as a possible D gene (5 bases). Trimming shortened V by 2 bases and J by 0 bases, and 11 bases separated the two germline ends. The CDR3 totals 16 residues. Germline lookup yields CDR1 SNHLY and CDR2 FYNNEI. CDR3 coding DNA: TGTGCCAGCAGTGAATCCAGGGCAAACTCTGGAAACACCATATATTTT. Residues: CASSESRANSGNTIYF.

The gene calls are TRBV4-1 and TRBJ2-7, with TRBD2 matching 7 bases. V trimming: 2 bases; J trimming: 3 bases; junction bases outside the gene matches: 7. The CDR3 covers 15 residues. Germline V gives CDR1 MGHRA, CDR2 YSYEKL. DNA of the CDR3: TGCGCCAGCAGCCAAAAAGGGCCGGGGGGCTACGAGCAGTACTTC. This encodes CASSQKGPGGYEQYF.

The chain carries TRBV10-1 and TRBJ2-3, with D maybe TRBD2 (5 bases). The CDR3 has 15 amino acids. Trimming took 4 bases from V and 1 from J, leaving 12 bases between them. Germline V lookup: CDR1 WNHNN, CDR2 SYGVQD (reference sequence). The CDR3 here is CASSVPSGGTDTQYF. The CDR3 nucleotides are TGCGCCAGCAGTGTTCCCTCCGGGGGCACAGATACGCAGTATTTT.

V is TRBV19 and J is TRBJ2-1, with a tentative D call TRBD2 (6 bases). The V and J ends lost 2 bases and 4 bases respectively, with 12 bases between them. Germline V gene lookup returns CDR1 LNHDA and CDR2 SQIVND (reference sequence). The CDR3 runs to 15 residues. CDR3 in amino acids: CASSISAGKYNEQFF. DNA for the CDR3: TGTGCCAGTAGTATATCTGCGGGGAAATACAATGAGCAGTTCTTC.

CDR3 nucleotides: TGTGCCAGCAGCTCCGAGTTCTACAGGGGCACAGATACGCAGTATTTT. It encodes CASSSEFYRGTDTQYF. The chain combines TRBV7-2 with TRBJ2-3, with D possibly being TRBD1 (6 bases). V lost 4 bases and J 1 base, leaving 15 bases between the germline ends. The CDR3 is made up of 16 amino acids. Germline V gene lookup returns CDR1 SGHTA and CDR2 FQGNSA.

This CDR3 reads CASSPNRAPNYGYTF. CDR3 sequence (DNA): TGTGCCAGCTCACCAAACCGAGCTCCTAACTATGGCTACACCTTC. This chain uses TRBV18 with TRBJ1-2, with D uncertain. Germline V gives CDR1 KGHSH, CDR2 LQKENI. V was shortened by 2 bases and J by 0 bases, with 10 bases between the two germline ends. The CDR3 covers 15 residues.

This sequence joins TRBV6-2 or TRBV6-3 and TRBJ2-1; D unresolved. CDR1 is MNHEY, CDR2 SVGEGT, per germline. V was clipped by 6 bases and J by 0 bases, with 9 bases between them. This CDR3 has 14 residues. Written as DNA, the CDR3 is TGTGCCAGCAGCTGGTCGAGCTCCTACAATGAGCAGTTCTTC. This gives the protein CASSWSSSYNEQFF.

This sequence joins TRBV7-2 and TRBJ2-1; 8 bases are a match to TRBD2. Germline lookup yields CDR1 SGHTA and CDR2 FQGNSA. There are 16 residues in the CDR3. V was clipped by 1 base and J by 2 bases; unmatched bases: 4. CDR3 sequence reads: CASSLVGGGTYNEQFF. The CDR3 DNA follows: TGTGCCAGCAGCTTAGTTGGCGGGGGGACCTACAATGAGCAGTTCTTC. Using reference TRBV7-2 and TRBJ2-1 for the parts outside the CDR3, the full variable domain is GAGVSQSPSNKVTEKGKDVELRCDPISGHTALYWYRQSLGQGLEFLIYFQGNSAPDKSGLPSDRFSAERTGGSVSTLTIQRTQQEDSAVYLCASSLVGGGTYNEQFFGPGTRLTVL.

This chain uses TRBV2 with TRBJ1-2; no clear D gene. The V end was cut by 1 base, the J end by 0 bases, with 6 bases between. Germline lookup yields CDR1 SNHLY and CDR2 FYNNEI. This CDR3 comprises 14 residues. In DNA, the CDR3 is TGTGCCAGCAGTGAAGGCCTAGCTAACTATGGCTACACCTTC. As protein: CASSEGLANYGYTF.

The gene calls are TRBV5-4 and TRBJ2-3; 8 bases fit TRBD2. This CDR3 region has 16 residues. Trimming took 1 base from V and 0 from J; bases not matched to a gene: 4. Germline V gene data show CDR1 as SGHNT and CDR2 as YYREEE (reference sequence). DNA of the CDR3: TGTGCCAGCAGCTTGACGCGGGGGGCTAGCACAGATACGCAGTATTTT. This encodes CASSLTRGASTDTQYF.

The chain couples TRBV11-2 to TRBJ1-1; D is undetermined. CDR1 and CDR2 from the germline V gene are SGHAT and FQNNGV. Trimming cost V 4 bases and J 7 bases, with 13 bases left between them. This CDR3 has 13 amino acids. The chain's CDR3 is CASSSQLAFEAFF. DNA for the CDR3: TGTGCCAGCAGCTCCCAGTTGGCATTTGAAGCTTTCTTT.

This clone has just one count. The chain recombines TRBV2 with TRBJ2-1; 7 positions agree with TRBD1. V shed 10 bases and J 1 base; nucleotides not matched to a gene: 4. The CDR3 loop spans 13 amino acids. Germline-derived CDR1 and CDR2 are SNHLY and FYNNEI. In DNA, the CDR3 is TGTGCCACCCGGGGACAGTCCTACAATGAGCAGTTCTTC. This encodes CATRGQSYNEQFF.

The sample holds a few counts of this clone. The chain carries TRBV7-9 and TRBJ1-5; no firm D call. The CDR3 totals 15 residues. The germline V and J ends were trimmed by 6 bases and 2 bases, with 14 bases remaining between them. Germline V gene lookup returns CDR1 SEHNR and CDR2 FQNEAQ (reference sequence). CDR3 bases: TGTGCCAGCAGTCACGGCAGGTTCGGCAATCAGCCCCAGCATTTT. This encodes CASSHGRFGNQPQHF. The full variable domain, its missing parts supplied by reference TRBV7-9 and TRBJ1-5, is DTGVSQNPRHKITKRGQNVTFRCDPISEHNRLYWYRQTLGQGPEFLTYFQNEAQLEKSRLLSDRFSAERPKGSFSTLEIQRTEQGDSAMYLCASSHGRFGNQPQHFGDGTRLSIL.

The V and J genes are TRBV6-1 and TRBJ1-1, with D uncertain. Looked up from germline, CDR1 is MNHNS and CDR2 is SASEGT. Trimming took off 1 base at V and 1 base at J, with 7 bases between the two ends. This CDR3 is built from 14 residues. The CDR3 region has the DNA TGTGCCAGCAGTGAAGAACGGGGGAACACTGAAGCTTTCTTT. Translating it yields CASSEERGNTEAFF.

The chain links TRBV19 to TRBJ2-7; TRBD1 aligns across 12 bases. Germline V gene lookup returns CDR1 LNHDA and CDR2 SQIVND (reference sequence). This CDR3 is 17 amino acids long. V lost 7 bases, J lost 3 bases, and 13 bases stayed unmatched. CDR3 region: CASTQGQGAQLIYEQYF. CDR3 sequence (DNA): TGTGCCAGTACTCAGGGACAGGGGGCCCAACTCATCTACGAGCAGTACTTC.

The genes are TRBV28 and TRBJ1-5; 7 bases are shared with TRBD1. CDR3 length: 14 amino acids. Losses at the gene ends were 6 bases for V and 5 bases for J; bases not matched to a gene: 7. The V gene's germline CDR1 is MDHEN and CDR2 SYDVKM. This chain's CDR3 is CASSPRQGDQPQHF. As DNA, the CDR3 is TGTGCCAGCAGCCCGAGACAGGGAGATCAGCCCCAGCATTTT.

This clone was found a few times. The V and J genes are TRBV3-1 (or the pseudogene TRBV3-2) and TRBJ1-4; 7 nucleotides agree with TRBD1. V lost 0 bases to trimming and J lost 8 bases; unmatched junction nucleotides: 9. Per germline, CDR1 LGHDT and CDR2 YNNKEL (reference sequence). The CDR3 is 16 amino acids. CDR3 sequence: CASSQEPQGPGEKLFF. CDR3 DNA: TGTGCCAGCAGCCAAGAGCCACAGGGGCCTGGGGAAAAACTGTTTTTT.